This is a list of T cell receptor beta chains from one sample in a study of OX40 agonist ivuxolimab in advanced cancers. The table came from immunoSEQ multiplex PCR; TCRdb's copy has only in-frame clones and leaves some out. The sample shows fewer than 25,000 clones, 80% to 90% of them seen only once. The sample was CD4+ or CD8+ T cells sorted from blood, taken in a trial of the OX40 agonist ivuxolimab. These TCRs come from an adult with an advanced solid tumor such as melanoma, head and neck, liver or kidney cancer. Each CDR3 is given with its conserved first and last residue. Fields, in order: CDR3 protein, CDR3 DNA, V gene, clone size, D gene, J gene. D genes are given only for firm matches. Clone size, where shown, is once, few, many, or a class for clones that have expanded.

cdr3_aa: CASQGQYGYTF; cdr3_nt: TGTGCCAGCCAAGGCCAATATGGCTACACCTTC; v_call: TRBV9; clone_size: .; d_call: .; j_call: TRBJ1-2
cdr3_aa: CASSPQGEDQETQYF; cdr3_nt: TGTGCCAGCAGCCCGCAGGGGGAAGACCAAGAGACCCAGTACTTC; v_call: TRBV6-5; clone_size: .; d_call: TRBD1; j_call: TRBJ2-5
cdr3_aa: CASSQYRGRERLADTDTQYF; cdr3_nt: TGCGCCAGCAGCCAATACCGGGGGCGGGAGAGACTAGCGGACACAGATACGCAGTATTTT; v_call: TRBV4-3; clone_size: .; d_call: TRBD2; j_call: TRBJ2-3
cdr3_aa: CASRRGAFRTGELFF; cdr3_nt: TGTGCCAGCAGGAGGGGGGCATTTCGTACCGGGGAGCTGTTTTTT; v_call: TRBV28; clone_size: .; d_call: .; j_call: TRBJ2-2
cdr3_aa: CASSKLAGEQFF; cdr3_nt: TGTGCCAGCAGTAAACTAGCGGGAGAGCAGTTCTTC; v_call: TRBV27; clone_size: .; d_call: TRBD2; j_call: TRBJ2-1
cdr3_aa: CASNAVGGMNEAFF; cdr3_nt: TGTGCCAGCAACGCCGTCGGGGGAATGAATGAAGCTTTCTTT; v_call: TRBV7-9; clone_size: .; d_call: .; j_call: TRBJ1-1
cdr3_aa: CASSQEPGPEGYTF; cdr3_nt: TGCGCCAGCAGCCAAGAACCGGGGCCAGAGGGCTACACCTTC; v_call: TRBV4-1; clone_size: .; d_call: .; j_call: TRBJ1-2
cdr3_aa: CASSVGQGSTEAFF; cdr3_nt: TGTGCCAGCAGCGTGGGACAGGGGAGCACTGAAGCTTTCTTT; v_call: TRBV7-6; clone_size: .; d_call: TRBD1; j_call: TRBJ1-1
cdr3_aa: CSVAGVSSYNEQFF; cdr3_nt: TGCAGCGTTGCGGGGGTCAGCTCCTACAATGAGCAGTTCTTC; v_call: TRBV29-1; clone_size: .; d_call: .; j_call: TRBJ2-1
cdr3_aa: CASSVSGAANEKLFF; cdr3_nt: TGTGCCAGCAGCGTCTCAGGGGCAGCTAATGAAAAACTGTTTTTT; v_call: TRBV9; clone_size: once; d_call: .; j_call: TRBJ1-4
cdr3_aa: CASMSGTDTQYF; cdr3_nt: TGTGCCAGCATGAGCGGGACAGATACGCAGTATTTT; v_call: TRBV6-5; clone_size: .; d_call: .; j_call: TRBJ2-3
cdr3_aa: CASRLAGETQYF; cdr3_nt: TGCGCCAGCAGACTAGCGGGAGAGACCCAGTACTTC; v_call: TRBV10-1; clone_size: .; d_call: TRBD2; j_call: TRBJ2-5
cdr3_aa: CASSSSSGAYEQYF; cdr3_nt: TGTGCCAGCAGCTCATCTAGCGGTGCCTACGAGCAGTACTTC; v_call: TRBV7-9; clone_size: .; d_call: TRBD2; j_call: TRBJ2-7
cdr3_aa: CASSESGGANYGYTF; cdr3_nt: TGTGCCAGCAGTGAATCGGGGGGCGCTAACTATGGCTACACCTTC; v_call: TRBV2; clone_size: .; d_call: .; j_call: TRBJ1-2
cdr3_aa: CASSSSGSYEQYF; cdr3_nt: TGTGCCAGCAGTTCTAGCGGGAGCTACGAGCAGTACTTC; v_call: TRBV27; clone_size: .; d_call: TRBD2; j_call: TRBJ2-7
cdr3_aa: CASSGRELFF; cdr3_nt: TGTGCCAGCAGCGGCCGGGAGCTGTTTTTT; v_call: TRBV9; clone_size: .; d_call: .; j_call: TRBJ2-2
cdr3_aa: CASSDYGADGYTF; cdr3_nt: TGTGCCAGCAGTGATTACGGGGCAGATGGCTACACCTTC; v_call: TRBV6-5; clone_size: .; d_call: .; j_call: TRBJ1-2
cdr3_aa: CASSESVNRGETQYF; cdr3_nt: TGTGCCAGCAGTGAATCGGTCAACAGGGGAGAGACCCAGTACTTC; v_call: TRBV25-1; clone_size: .; d_call: TRBD1; j_call: TRBJ2-5
cdr3_aa: CASSQDSTSGRFGEQYF; cdr3_nt: TGCGCCAGCAGCCAAGATTCGACTAGCGGGAGGTTCGGCGAGCAGTACTTC; v_call: TRBV4-3; clone_size: .; d_call: TRBD2; j_call: TRBJ2-7
cdr3_aa: CASSPGPGGGQPQHF; cdr3_nt: TGTGCTAGCAGTCCCGGTCCAGGGGGTGGCCAGCCCCAGCATTTT; v_call: TRBV7-7; clone_size: .; d_call: TRBD1; j_call: TRBJ1-5
cdr3_aa: CASSQDPRGTYNEQFF; cdr3_nt: TGTGCCAGCAGCCAAGATCCGCGGGGTACCTACAATGAGCAGTTCTTC; v_call: TRBV4-2; clone_size: few; d_call: .; j_call: TRBJ2-1
cdr3_aa: CASSVSLGTSYEQYF; cdr3_nt: TGTGCCAGCAGCGTCAGTCTGGGGACATCCTACGAGCAGTACTTC; v_call: TRBV9; clone_size: once; d_call: .; j_call: TRBJ2-7
cdr3_aa: CAISEGRGLDEKLFF; cdr3_nt: TGTGCCATCAGTGAGGGCAGGGGGCTGGATGAAAAACTGTTTTTT; v_call: TRBV10-3; clone_size: once; d_call: TRBD1; j_call: TRBJ1-4
cdr3_aa: CASSSTAGEYEQYF; cdr3_nt: TGTGCCAGCAGTTCGACCGCCGGGGAATACGAGCAGTACTTC; v_call: TRBV6-1; clone_size: .; d_call: .; j_call: TRBJ2-7
cdr3_aa: CASSLPPGAPHNEQFF; cdr3_nt: TGTGCCAGCAGCTTACCCCCGGGGGCGCCCCACAATGAGCAGTTCTTC; v_call: TRBV11-2; clone_size: .; d_call: .; j_call: TRBJ2-1
cdr3_aa: CAWFYGNPGYNEQFF; cdr3_nt: TGTGCCTGGTTTTACGGGAACCCTGGATACAATGAGCAGTTCTTC; v_call: TRBV30; clone_size: .; d_call: .; j_call: TRBJ2-1
cdr3_aa: CASSLWGGTNEKLFF; cdr3_nt: TGTGCCAGCAGCTTGTGGGGAGGTACTAATGAAAAACTGTTTTTT; v_call: TRBV5-6; clone_size: .; d_call: .; j_call: TRBJ1-4
cdr3_aa: CASSFRVSVLSYGYTF; cdr3_nt: TGTGCCAGCAGTTTCAGGGTCTCCGTCCTAAGCTATGGCTACACCTTC; v_call: TRBV6-5; clone_size: .; d_call: .; j_call: TRBJ1-2
cdr3_aa: CASSQSSLTTYEQYF; cdr3_nt: TGCGCCAGCAGCCAAAGCAGCCTTACCACCTACGAGCAGTACTTC; v_call: TRBV4-1; clone_size: .; d_call: .; j_call: TRBJ2-7
cdr3_aa: CASSFGSYEQYF; cdr3_nt: TGTGCCAGCAGCTTTGGGTCCTACGAGCAGTACTTC; v_call: TRBV7-8; clone_size: .; d_call: .; j_call: TRBJ2-7
cdr3_aa: CASTPEFGGTQYF; cdr3_nt: TGTGCCAGCACCCCGGAATTCGGGGGGACCCAGTACTTC; v_call: TRBV6-5; clone_size: .; d_call: .; j_call: TRBJ2-5
cdr3_aa: CASSSDRVREETQYF; cdr3_nt: TGTGCCAGCAGCTCAGACAGGGTACGGGAAGAGACCCAGTACTTC; v_call: TRBV9; clone_size: .; d_call: TRBD1; j_call: TRBJ2-5
cdr3_aa: CASSTGLSYEQYF; cdr3_nt: TGTGCCAGCAGCACGGGCCTTTCCTACGAGCAGTACTTC; v_call: TRBV6-5; clone_size: .; d_call: .; j_call: TRBJ2-7
cdr3_aa: CASSLNGQVGYEQYF; cdr3_nt: TGTGCCAGCAGTCTAAACGGACAGGTCGGGTACGAGCAGTACTTC; v_call: TRBV6-6; clone_size: .; d_call: TRBD1; j_call: TRBJ2-7
cdr3_aa: CASSAGRAPDTDTQYF; cdr3_nt: TGCGCCAGCAGCGCGGGGAGAGCGCCCGACACAGATACGCAGTATTTT; v_call: TRBV5-1; clone_size: .; d_call: .; j_call: TRBJ2-3